Shown below are 27 T cell receptor beta chains from a single sample sequenced in a study of blood T cells in healthy people across ages. A J-beta primer mix and a sample-barcoded 5' primer were used in a second PCR of about 7 to 12 cycles. TCRdb passed the 5' RACE reads through MiXCR, listing each CDR3 protein once. The profile shows about 1.6 million distinct CDR3 sequences, about 35% of them singletons. The sequenced material came from blood. These receptor sequences come from a woman aged 25 to 39 in good health.

There are a few counts of this clonotype. One junction end disagrees with the germline gene, perhaps due to a read error. The genes are TRBV20-1 and TRBJ1-1, with TRBD1 identical over 8 bases. This CDR3 comprises 14 residues. Per germline, CDR1 DFQATT and CDR2 SNEGSKA (reference sequence). Here the CDR3 reads CSASPTGVITEVFF. The CDR3 DNA reads TGCAGTGCTTCCCCGACAGGGGTCATCACTGAAGTTTTCTTT.

Regarding this clonotype: Since a much larger clone is just one base distant, this may be a read error. The chain is built from TRBV4-1 and TRBJ2-1, with a tentative D call TRBD2 (6 bases). Trimming removed 2 bases at V and 10 bases at J, with 18 bases between. There are 15 residues in the CDR3. Per the germline V gene, CDR1 is MGHRA and CDR2 is YSYEKL. The CDR3 coding sequence is TGCGCCAGCAGCCAAAGAGGGGAGGACTCCTACGAGCAGTTCTTC. Amino acid sequence: CASSQRGEDSYEQFF.

This rearrangement joins TRBV13 to TRBJ1-1, with D perhaps matching TRBD1 (5 bases). Trimming removed 7 bases from V and 0 bases from J, with 18 bases in between. Per germline, CDR1 PRHDT and CDR2 FYEKMQ (reference sequence). The CDR3 consists of 16 residues. The CDR3 DNA reads as TGTGCCAGCACCTCGGGGGAGGTTTTTGTGAACACTGAAGCTTTCTTT. It specifies CASTSGEVFVNTEAFF.

The genes are TRBV20-1 and TRBJ2-7, with a possible D match to TRBD2 (5 bases). Trimming pared 3 bases from V and 1 base from J, leaving 7 bases between. The CDR3 loop spans 12 amino acids. The germline V gene has CDR1 DFQATT and CDR2 SNEGSKA (reference sequence). CDR3 nucleotide sequence: TGCAGTGCTAGCGGGATTTCCTACGAGCAGTACTTC. This encodes CSASGISYEQYF.

This sequence joins TRBV5-1 and TRBJ2-1; 7 bases fit TRBD2. This CDR3 region has 16 residues. Germline V gene sequence: CDR1 SGHRS, CDR2 YFSETQ. The junction had 4 bases not matched to a gene; V was cut back by 1 base and J by 0 bases. The CDR3 nucleotides are TGCGCCAGCAGCTTGTCTAGCGGAGCCTCCTACAATGAGCAGTTCTTC. Amino acid sequence: CASSLSSGASYNEQFF.

This clonotype was seen a few times. This sequence joins TRBV10-3 and TRBJ1-1, with D perhaps matching TRBD1 (6 bases). The V gene lost 2 bases and the J gene lost 1 base, with 14 bases spanning the gap. Germline CDR1 and CDR2: ENHRY and SYGVKD. This CDR3 spans 16 amino acids. The CDR3 region has the DNA TGTGCCATCAGTGAGAGGGGGGGGACATCGAACACTGAAGCTTTCTTT. This translates into CAISERGGTSNTEAFF.

The genes are TRBV5-1 and TRBJ2-3; 10 bases are shared with TRBD2. With 4 bases clipped from V and 5 bases from J, the junction kept 10 bases outside the gene matches. The CDR3 spans 16 residues. Germline V gene lookup returns CDR1 SGHRS and CDR2 YFSETQ. Written as DNA, the CDR3 is TGCGCCAGCAGCCGTGGACGAGCGGGGGGGCAAGATACGCAGTATTTT. Protein product: CASSRGRAGGQDTQYF. Together with reference TRBV5-1 and TRBJ2-3, the CDR3 gives the full variable domain: KAGVTQTPRYLIKTRGQQVTLSCSPISGHRSVSWYQQTPGQGLQFLFEYFSETQRNKGNFPGRFSGRQFSNSRSEMNVSTLELGDSALYLCASSRGRAGGQDTQYFGPGTRLTVL.

Concerning this clonotype itself: A single base separates this from a much larger clone, so it may be a read error. The chain employs TRBV20-1 and TRBJ2-7; 14 bases are a match to TRBD2. V was pared by 6 bases and J by 12 bases, with 13 bases of the junction left unmatched. Germline CDR1 and CDR2: DFQATT and SNEGSKA (reference sequence). The CDR3 extends over 14 amino acids. The CDR3 region is CSAMPGLAGEDAYF. The CDR3 DNA reads as TGCAGTGCCATGCCGGGACTAGCGGGAGAGGATGCGTACTTC.

The sample holds many counts of this clonotype. V is TRBV21-1 and J is TRBJ2-7; TRBD1 is the table's D call, not checked against the DNA. TRBV21-1 is a recognized pseudogene. The CDR3 spans 15 residues. The CDR3 DNA reads as TGTGCCAGCAGCAAATGGCCAGGGAATTCCTACGAGCAGTACTTC. This codes for CASSKWPGNSYEQYF.

This clonotype was seen ten or more times. This chain joins TRBV28 and TRBJ2-7, with a tentative D call TRBD1 (6 bases). Germline-derived CDR1 and CDR2 are MDHEN and SYDVKM. CDR3 size: 20 residues. V was cut by 3 bases and J by 6 bases, with 33 bases left in between. CDR3: CASSLISGRNRVLQWSEQYF. The CDR3 nucleotides read TGTGCCAGCAGTTTGATCTCAGGACGGAACAGGGTACTCCAATGGAGCGAGCAGTACTTC.

This clonotype was seen more than once but under ten times. The rearrangement uses TRBV24-1 and TRBJ2-5; possibly TRBD1 for D (5 bases). The CDR3 runs 13 residues. V lost 5 bases, J lost 3 bases, and 9 bases lay in between. In germline, CDR1 is KGHDR, CDR2 SFDVKD. The DNA of the CDR3 is TGTGCCACCAGTGCCAGGGATGAAGAGACCCAGTACTTC. Translation gives CATSARDEETQYF.

This clonotype was counted between two and nine times. This sequence joins TRBV7-9 and TRBJ2-5, with D tentatively TRBD2 (7 bases). Germline CDR1 reads SEHNR; CDR2 reads FQNEAQ (reference sequence). V lost 5 bases to trimming and J lost 2 bases, with 18 bases between them. This CDR3 contains 16 residues. The CDR3 DNA is TGTGCCAGCAGCCCCTTCGGGCGGGGGCAGCAAGAGACCCAGTACTTC. Its translation: CASSPFGRGQQETQYF. The whole variable domain, remainder taken from reference TRBV7-9 and TRBJ2-5, is DTGVSQNPRHKITKRGQNVTFRCDPISEHNRLYWYRQTLGQGPEFLTYFQNEAQLEKSRLLSDRFSAERPKGSFSTLEIQRTEQGDSAMYLCASSPFGRGQQETQYFGPGTRLLVL.

This clonotype appeared once. A much larger clone is a single base away; this may be a read error. The chain has TRBV5-6 and TRBJ2-7; 7 nucleotides agree with TRBD2. Germline assignment: CDR1 SGHDT and CDR2 YYEEEE. This CDR3 contains 14 residues. CDR3 in amino acids: CAGSGKRGSYEQYF. In DNA, the CDR3 is TGTGCCGGCAGCGGCAAGCGGGGCAGCTACGAGCAGTACTTC.

The rearrangement uses TRBV4-2 and TRBJ2-1, with D perhaps matching TRBD2 (5 bases). CDR3 size: 17 residues. The ends were cut back, 1 base at V and 7 bases at J, with 20 bases in the middle. CDR1 and CDR2 from the germline V gene are LGHNA and YNFKEQ. The DNA of the CDR3 is TGTGCCAGCAGCCAAGTTTATTCGGGTCGAGGGAAGAATGAGCAGTTCTTC. Translation gives CASSQVYSGRGKNEQFF.

This clonotype came up a few times. The chain couples TRBV4-1 to TRBJ2-2, with TRBD1 identical over 8 bases. CDR1 and CDR2 from the germline V gene are MGHRA and YSYEKL. Losses at the gene ends were 4 bases for V and 5 bases for J; bases not matched to a gene: 6. This CDR3 is built from 15 residues. The DNA of the CDR3 is TGCGCCAGCAGCCTACAGGGGGGAATTACCGGGGAGCTGTTTTTT. It is translated as CASSLQGGITGELFF.

The J gene is TRBJ2-3, the V gene TRBV28, with 8 bases identical to TRBD2. Looked up from germline, CDR1 is MDHEN and CDR2 is SYDVKM. V lost 1 base, J lost 1 base, and 7 bases stayed unmatched. The CDR3 loop spans 17 amino acids. CDR3 DNA: TGTGCCAGCAGTTTATCGAAACCACTAGCGGGCACAGATACGCAGTATTTT. Protein: CASSLSKPLAGTDTQYF.

This clonotype was observed a few times. The chain uses TRBV12-3 or TRBV12-4 and TRBJ1-2; D unclear. The CDR3 has 14 amino acids. Trimming stripped 6 bases from V and 2 bases from J, with 13 bases between. The chain's CDR3 is CASRKDGVNYGYTF. CDR3 coding DNA: TGTGCCAGCAGGAAGGACGGGGTGAACTATGGCTACACCTTC.

The rearrangement links TRBV11-2 to TRBJ1-2; D remains ambiguous. From germline, CDR1 is SGHAT and CDR2 FQNNGV. Trimming removed 1 base at V and 3 bases at J, with 12 bases between. The CDR3 contains 15 residues. CDR3 loop: CASSLVAGYDYGYTF. The CDR3 DNA reads TGTGCCAGCAGCTTAGTAGCGGGCTATGACTATGGCTACACCTTC.

Regarding this clonotype: A much bigger clone sits one base away, suggesting this may be a read error. The chain is built from TRBV4-1 and TRBJ2-5; D might be TRBD1 (6 bases). Germline V gene sequence: CDR1 MGHRA, CDR2 YSYEKL. This CDR3 spans 16 amino acids. Trimming shortened V by 6 bases and J by 5 bases, and 22 bases separated the two germline ends. In DNA form, the CDR3 reads TGCGCCAGCAGACGCTCGGGTTCAGGGGTAGGGGAGACCCAGTACTTC. It specifies CASRRSGSGVGETQYF.

The chain combines TRBV15 with TRBJ2-1, with no clear D. The CDR3 is 16 amino acids. Germline CDR1 is LNHNV and CDR2 is YYDKDF (reference sequence). V dropped 1 base and J dropped 8 bases, with 18 bases sitting between them. Written as DNA, the CDR3 is TGTGCCACCAGCAGAGGTTACAACAAGGGCACCGATGAGCAGTTCTTC. This sequence encodes CATSRGYNKGTDEQFF.

The chain recombines TRBV6-1 with TRBJ2-1; tentatively, D is TRBD1 or TRBD2 (5 bases each). The CDR3 contains 16 residues. Trimming removed 4 bases from V and 1 base from J, with 14 bases in between. CDR1 is MNHNS and CDR2 is SASEGT in the germline V gene. CDR3 loop: CASSAGTDSSYNEQFF. The CDR3 DNA follows: TGTGCCAGCAGTGCGGGGACGGACTCATCCTACAATGAGCAGTTCTTC.

The CDR3 coding sequence is TGTGCCAGCAGTGTTATGTTCCTTGGCGATGAGCAGTTCTTC. It codes for CASSVMFLGDEQFF. This chain connects TRBV2 to TRBJ2-1; no clear D. Trimming left V 4 bases short and J 8 bases short, with 15 bases between. Germline CDR1 SNHLY, CDR2 FYNNEI. The CDR3 contains 14 residues.

J is TRBJ1-1 and V is TRBV28, with D unresolved. CDR1 and CDR2 from the germline V gene are MDHEN and SYDVKM. The CDR3 has 14 amino acids. V shed 6 bases and J shed 7 bases, with 18 bases lying between them. The CDR3 DNA is TGTGCCAGCAGGACCCCCGATCCCCTCTATGAAGCTTTCTTT. Translating it yields CASRTPDPLYEAFF.

To note about this clonotype: This may be a read error: a much more frequent sequence differs by one nucleotide. The chain links TRBV29-1 to TRBJ1-2; no clear D. Trimming stripped 5 bases from V and 2 bases from J, with 18 bases between. Germline CDR1 and CDR2: SQVTM and ANQGSEA. This CDR3 is built from 15 residues. Written as DNA, the CDR3 is TGCAGCGTTCAGACACCAACTAGATTAAACTATGGCTACACCTTC. Translating gives CSVQTPTRLNYGYTF. The complete variable domain, with remaining parts taken from reference TRBV29-1 and TRBJ1-2, reads SAVISQKPSRDICQRGTSLTIQCQVDSQVTMMFWYRQQPGQSLTLIATANQGSEATYESGFVIDKFPISRPNLTFSTLTVSNMSPEDSSIYLCSVQTPTRLNYGYTFGSGTRLTVV.

V is TRBV12-3 or TRBV12-4 and J is TRBJ2-1, with D unresolved. The CDR3 totals 13 residues. Trimming stripped 7 bases from V and 1 base from J, with 8 bases between. CDR3 in DNA: TGTGCCAGCAAGGGTAGGTCCTACAATGAGCAGTTCTTC. This sequence encodes CASKGRSYNEQFF.

This clonotype showed up many times. The chain recombines TRBV6-5 with TRBJ2-7; 12 bases match TRBD1. The CDR3 is 14 amino acids. The trim removed 6 bases at V and 7 bases at J, leaving 7 bases unmatched. Germline lookup yields CDR1 MNHEY and CDR2 SVGAGI. As DNA, the CDR3 is TGTGCCAGCAGCCCGGGACAGGGGGCGGGAGAGCAGTACTTC. It specifies CASSPGQGAGEQYF.

This clonotype was detected many times. The V and J genes are TRBV29-1 and TRBJ2-7; 7 bases are a match to TRBD1. Germline V gene lookup returns CDR1 SQVTM and CDR2 ANQGSEA. V trimming: 0 bases; J trimming: 2 bases; junction bases outside the gene matches: 7. The CDR3 is 15 amino acids. In DNA form, the CDR3 reads TGCAGCGTTGAAGATCAGGACAGGTCGCCCTACGAGCAGTACTTC. The encoded protein is CSVEDQDRSPYEQYF.